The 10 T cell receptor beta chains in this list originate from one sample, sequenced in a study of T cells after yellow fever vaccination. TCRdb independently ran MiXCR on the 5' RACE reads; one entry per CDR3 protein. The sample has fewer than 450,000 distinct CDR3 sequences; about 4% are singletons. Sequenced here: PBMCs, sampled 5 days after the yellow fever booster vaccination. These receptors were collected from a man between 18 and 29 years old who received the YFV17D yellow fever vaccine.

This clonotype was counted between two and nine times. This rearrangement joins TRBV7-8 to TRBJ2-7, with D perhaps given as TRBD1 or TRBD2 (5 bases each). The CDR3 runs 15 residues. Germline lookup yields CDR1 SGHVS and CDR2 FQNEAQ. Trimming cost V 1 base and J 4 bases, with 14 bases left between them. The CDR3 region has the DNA TGTGCCAGCAGCTTAGATCCGGGACCTGGTTACGAGCAGTACGTC. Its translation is CASSLDPGPGYEQYV.

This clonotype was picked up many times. CDR3 sequence reads: CASSPRQVYEQYV. DNA of the CDR3: TGTGCCAGCAGCCCGCGACAGGTCTACGAGCAGTACGTC. V usage is TRBV11-2 and J usage is TRBJ2-7; weak D call: TRBD1 (6 bases). Germline loops: CDR1 SGHAT, CDR2 FQNNGV. The V and J ends lost 5 bases and 3 bases respectively, with 11 bases between them. The CDR3 covers 13 residues.

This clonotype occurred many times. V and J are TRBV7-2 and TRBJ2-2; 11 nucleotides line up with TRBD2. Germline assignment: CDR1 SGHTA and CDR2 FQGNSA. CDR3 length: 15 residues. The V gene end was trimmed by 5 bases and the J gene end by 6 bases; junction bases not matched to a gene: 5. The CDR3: CASSHTSGGAGELFF. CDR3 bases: TGTGCCAGCAGCCATACTAGCGGGGGCGCCGGGGAGCTGTTTTTT.

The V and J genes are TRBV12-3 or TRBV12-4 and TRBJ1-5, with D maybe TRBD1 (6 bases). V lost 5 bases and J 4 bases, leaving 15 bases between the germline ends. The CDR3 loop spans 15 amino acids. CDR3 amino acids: CASSLEDRPNQPQHF. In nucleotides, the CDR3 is TGTGCCAGCAGTCTCGAAGACAGGCCTAATCAGCCCCAGCATTTT.

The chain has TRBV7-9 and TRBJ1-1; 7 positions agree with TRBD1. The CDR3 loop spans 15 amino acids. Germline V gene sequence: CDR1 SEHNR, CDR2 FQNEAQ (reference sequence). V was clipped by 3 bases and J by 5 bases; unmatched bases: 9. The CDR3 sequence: CASSLNRDRLTEAFF. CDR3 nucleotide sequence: TGTGCCAGCAGCTTGAACCGGGACAGACTAACTGAAGCTTTCTTT.

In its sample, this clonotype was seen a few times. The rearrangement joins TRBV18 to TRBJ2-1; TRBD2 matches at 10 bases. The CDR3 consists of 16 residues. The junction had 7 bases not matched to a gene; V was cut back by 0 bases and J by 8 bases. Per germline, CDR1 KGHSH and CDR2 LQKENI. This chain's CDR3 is CASSPPVASGGYEQFF. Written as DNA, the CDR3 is TGTGCCAGCTCACCACCGGTGGCTAGCGGGGGTTATGAGCAGTTCTTC. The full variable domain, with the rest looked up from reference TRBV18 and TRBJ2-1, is NAGVMQNPRHLVRRRGQEARLRCSPMKGHSHVYWYRQLPEEGLKFMVYLQKENIIDESGMPKERFSAEFPKEGPSILRIQQVVRGDSAAYFCASSPPVASGGYEQFFGPGTRLTVL.

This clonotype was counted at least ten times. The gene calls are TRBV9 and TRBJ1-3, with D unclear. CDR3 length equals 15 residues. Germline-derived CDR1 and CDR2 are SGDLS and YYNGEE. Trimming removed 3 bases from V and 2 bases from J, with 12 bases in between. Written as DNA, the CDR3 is TGTGCCAGCAGCGCCACCTATAACACTGGAAACACCATATATTTT. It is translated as CASSATYNTGNTIYF.

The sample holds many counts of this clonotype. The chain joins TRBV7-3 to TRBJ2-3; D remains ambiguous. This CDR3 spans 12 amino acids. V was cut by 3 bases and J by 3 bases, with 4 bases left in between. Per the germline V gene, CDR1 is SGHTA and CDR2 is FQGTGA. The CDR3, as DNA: TGTGCCAGCAGCTTCCGGACAGATACGCAGTATTTT. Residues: CASSFRTDTQYF.

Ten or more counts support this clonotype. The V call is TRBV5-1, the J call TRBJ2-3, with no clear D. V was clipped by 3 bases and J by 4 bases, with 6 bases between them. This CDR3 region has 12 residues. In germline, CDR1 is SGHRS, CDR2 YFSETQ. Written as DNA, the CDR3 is TGCGCCAGCAGCTCCCCCCCAGATACGCAGTATTTT. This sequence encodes CASSSPPDTQYF.

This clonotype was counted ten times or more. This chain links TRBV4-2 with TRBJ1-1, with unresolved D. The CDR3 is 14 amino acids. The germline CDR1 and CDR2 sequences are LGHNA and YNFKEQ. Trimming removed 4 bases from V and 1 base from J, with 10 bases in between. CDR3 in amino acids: CASSRGRTNTEAFF. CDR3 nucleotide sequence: TGTGCCAGCAGCCGAGGCAGGACGAACACTGAAGCTTTCTTT.